This T cell receptor beta chain was sequenced for a study of blood T cell repertoires in COVID-19. Study as a whole: Acute and convalescent COVID-19 samples came from the United States, Italy and Spain. T cells, B-cell-depleted T cells, or PBMCs provided the cDNA or gDNA that served as material.

In the source study's methods: Amplification of reference gene primers was used by the study to estimate nucleated cell counts. Clones were sequenced by immunoSEQ multiplex PCR, and TCRdb holds only the in-frame ones, with some missing. Clonal size and the V and J genes are those of that table, whereas D and trimming came from the DNA. The sample yields under 300,000 clones, roughly 84% seen once. The V gene's germline CDR1 is LNHDA and CDR2 SQIVND (reference sequence). The CDR3 covers 14 residues. Trimming removed 7 bases at V and 1 base at J, with 13 bases between. V and J are TRBV19 and TRBJ1-2; D ambiguous. Sequencing used peripheral blood. This sequence originates from a woman aged 40 to 55 who had recovered from COVID-19. The CDR3 region is CASTPGYINYGYTF. The DNA of the CDR3 is TGTGCCAGTACCCCCGGGTATATTAACTATGGCTACACCTTC.